The 22 T cell receptor beta chains in this list originate from one sample, sequenced in a study of cytomegalovirus exposure and HLA in healthy donors. 13 Jbeta primers and 60 Vbeta primers were used for the PCR. Sequencing used immunoSEQ multiplex PCR; TCRdb keeps in-frame clones, though not all of them. The profile shows 170,000 or so clones, roughly three quarters of them singletons. The specimen was PBMCs. These receptors were obtained from a woman aged 45-65 years in good health and CMV-seropositive.

The genes are TRBV5-8 and TRBJ1-5; TRBD1 agrees at 7 bases. The V and J ends lost 1 base and 2 bases, in that order; junction bases with no gene match: 9. Per germline, CDR1 SGHTS and CDR2 YDEGEE. The CDR3 totals 17 residues. CDR3 nucleotides: TGTGCCAGCAGCTTGCACCAGGGGACAGTTGGCAATCAGCCCCAGCATTTT. It encodes CASSLHQGTVGNQPQHF.

This sequence joins TRBV4-2 and TRBJ1-6, with D possibly matching TRBD1 (5 bases). This CDR3 contains 16 residues. CDR1 is LGHNA, CDR2 YNFKEQ, per germline. The ends were cut back, 2 bases at V and 6 bases at J, with 14 bases in the middle. The CDR3 spells CASSQMGGMGNSPLHF. Here the CDR3 DNA reads TGTGCCAGCAGCCAAATGGGGGGAATGGGTAATTCACCCCTCCACTTT.

In nucleotides, the CDR3 is TGTGCCAGCAGGCAGGGACAGTTAAACACTGAAGCTTTCTTT. Residues: CASRQGQLNTEAFF. The chain joins TRBV2 to TRBJ1-1; TRBD1 aligns across 7 bases. This CDR3 region has 14 residues. CDR1 and CDR2 (germline): SNHLY, FYNNEI. The V segment lost 6 bases and the J segment 2 bases; nucleotides outside the gene matches: 6.

V and J are TRBV15 and TRBJ1-1; D is possibly TRBD1 (5 bases). V was cut by 3 bases and J by 1 base, with 12 bases left in between. Germline-derived CDR1 and CDR2 are LNHNV and YYDKDF (reference sequence). There are 15 residues in the CDR3. CDR3: CATSRDRGWNTEAFF. DNA for the CDR3: TGTGCCACCAGCAGGGATAGGGGATGGAACACTGAAGCTTTCTTT.

This clone occurred a few times. This chain connects TRBV27 to TRBJ2-3; TRBD1 matches 8 bases. CDR1 MNHEY and CDR2 SMNVEV come from the germline V gene (reference sequence). Trimming removed 5 bases from V and 11 bases from J; junction bases left unmatched: 18. This CDR3 spans 16 amino acids. CDR3 coding DNA: TGTGCCAGCAGTACCACAGGGGGGTTCTCTCTCATCGGGCAGTATTTT. Encoded protein: CASSTTGGFSLIGQYF.

V usage is TRBV30 and J usage is TRBJ1-2; D might be TRBD1 (6 bases). Trimming stripped 8 bases from V and 3 bases from J, with 16 bases between. CDR1 and CDR2 (germline): GTSNPN, SVGIG (reference sequence). The length of the CDR3 is 13 residues. The CDR3 region is CAVEGGRDYGYTF. The CDR3, as DNA: TGTGCCGTCGAAGGGGGTAGGGACTATGGCTACACCTTC.

This chain links TRBV5-1 with TRBJ2-3, with 12 bases lining up with TRBD2. The V and J ends lost 3 bases and 0 bases, in that order; junction bases with no gene match: 5. Per germline, CDR1 SGHRS and CDR2 YFSETQ. This CDR3 has 17 amino acids. The CDR3 loop is CASSSGLAGTSTDTQYF. The CDR3 nucleotides read TGCGCCAGCAGCTCGGGACTAGCGGGTACTAGCACAGATACGCAGTATTTT.

V is TRBV7-9 and J is TRBJ2-1; 10 bases match TRBD1. The V segment lost 3 bases and the J segment 7 bases; nucleotides outside the gene matches: 6. The CDR3 spans 15 residues. CDR1 and CDR2 (germline): SEHNR, FQNEAQ (reference sequence). In DNA form, the CDR3 reads TGTGCCAGCAGCTTCATGGGGACAGGGGTAAATGAGCAGTTCTTC. Protein: CASSFMGTGVNEQFF.

Here the CDR3 reads CASSPSGGATGWGSYNEQFF. The CDR3 bases are TGCGCCAGCAGCCCTAGCGGGGGGGCGACGGGGTGGGGCTCCTACAATGAGCAGTTCTTC. This rearrangement joins TRBV5-1 to TRBJ2-1; 12 bases fit TRBD2. With V trimmed by 4 bases and J by 0 bases, 14 bases remained unmatched. CDR1 is SGHRS and CDR2 is YFSETQ in the germline V gene. The CDR3 length is 20 residues.

V gene TRBV23-1 combines with J gene TRBJ2-7, with 8 bases fitting TRBD1. TRBV23-1 is an ORF; its function is uncertain. The V and J ends lost 3 bases and 6 bases, in that order; junction bases with no gene match: 13. CDR3 size: 16 residues. For the CDR3, the DNA is TGCGCCAGCAGTCACTCTATCGACAGGGGCTTCGGCGAGCAGTACTTC. It specifies CASSHSIDRGFGEQYF.

This clone was observed a handful of times. V gene TRBV9 combines with J gene TRBJ2-1, with 10 bases matching TRBD2. The V segment lost 0 bases and the J segment 4 bases; nucleotides outside the gene matches: 4. The CDR3 extends over 16 amino acids. Germline CDR1 SGDLS, CDR2 YYNGEE. CDR3 sequence (DNA): TGTGCCAGCAGCGTAGAGTCGACTAGCGGGTACAATGAGCAGTTCTTC. Encoded protein: CASSVESTSGYNEQFF.

This clone has more than one count but fewer than ten. The chain is built from TRBV7-8 and TRBJ2-3; 9 positions agree with TRBD2. J gave up 1 base and V 3 bases, and 17 bases lay outside the gene matches. The CDR3 has 20 residues. Germline CDR1 SGHVS, CDR2 FQNEAQ. The CDR3, as DNA: TGTGCCAGCAGCTTCACCGTAGCGGGGGAGCGGGGCTCTCGCACAGATACGCAGTATTTT. It encodes CASSFTVAGERGSRTDTQYF.

A note on this clone: Germline is not matched at one junction end, which may reflect a read error. Other DNA sequences in the same sample also yield this CDR3. The gene calls are TRBV30 and TRBJ1-1; D unresolved. Germline CDR1 GTSNPN, CDR2 SVGIG (reference sequence). The CDR3 runs to 11 residues. CDR3 in DNA: TGTGCCTGGAGCAGAAACACGGAAGCTTTCTTT. This sequence encodes CAWSRNTEAFF.

The CDR3 spells CVSQGMNTEAFF. CDR3 coding DNA: TGTGTATCACAGGGCATGAACACTGAAGCTTTCTTT. This chain uses TRBV6-1 with TRBJ1-1; tentative D call: TRBD1 (6 bases). Germline lookup yields CDR1 MNHNS and CDR2 SASEGT. The CDR3 extends over 12 amino acids.

V and J are TRBV4-1 and TRBJ1-2; TRBD1 matches at 7 bases. This CDR3 spans 15 amino acids. V shed 1 base and J 5 bases; nucleotides not matched to a gene: 7. Germline V gene data show CDR1 as MGHRA and CDR2 as YSYEKL. The DNA for the CDR3 is TGCGCCAGCAGCCAAGGGACAGGAAAACTGTATGGCTACACCTTC. Translation: CASSQGTGKLYGYTF.

This chain connects TRBV5-1 to TRBJ1-1, with 7 bases aligning to TRBD1. Per germline, CDR1 SGHRS and CDR2 YFSETQ. Unmatched junction bases numbered 10, after V lost 0 bases and J lost 11 bases. This CDR3 region has 14 residues. This CDR3 reads CASSLEVTGETAFF. Here the CDR3 DNA reads TGCGCCAGCAGCTTGGAAGTCACAGGGGAGACCGCTTTCTTT.

The chain is built from TRBV5-1 and TRBJ2-5; TRBD1 agrees at 8 bases. Germline CDR1 SGHRS, CDR2 YFSETQ. The ends lost 6 bases at V and 5 bases at J; junction bases unmatched: 9. This CDR3 comprises 14 residues. CDR3 nucleotides: TGCGCCAGCAAAGAACCAGGGGGCTCGGAGACCCAGTACTTC. Protein sequence: CASKEPGGSETQYF.

The rearrangement links TRBV7-9 to TRBJ2-3; D is uncertain. Germline V gene data show CDR1 as SEHNR and CDR2 as FQNEAQ (reference sequence). This CDR3 has 13 amino acids. V was shortened by 4 bases and J by 4 bases, with 9 bases between the two germline ends. The CDR3 here is CASSSLGPDTQYF. CDR3 sequence (DNA): TGTGCCAGCAGCTCCCTAGGCCCAGATACGCAGTATTTT.

The chain uses TRBV7-5 and TRBJ2-2; the table names TRBD1, a call not compared with the DNA. TRBV7-5 is a listed pseudogene. CDR3 length: 20 amino acids. CDR3 sequence reads: CARSPRMDRGRTGITGELFF. For the CDR3, the DNA is TGTGCCAGAAGCCCCAGAATGGACAGGGGGCGGACAGGGATCACCGGGGAGCTGTTTTTT.

This chain links TRBV19 with TRBJ2-7; 7 bases map to TRBD1. V shed 8 bases and J 2 bases; nucleotides not matched to a gene: 9. The germline V gene has CDR1 LNHDA and CDR2 SQIVND (reference sequence). The CDR3 is 14 residues long. The CDR3 spells CASAPDRATYEQYF. The CDR3 DNA is TGTGCCAGTGCCCCTGACAGGGCCACCTACGAGCAGTACTTC.

This rearrangement joins TRBV6-1 to TRBJ2-1; tentative D call: TRBD2 (7 bases). Trimming took 6 bases from V and 6 from J, leaving 12 bases between them. The CDR3 loop spans 13 amino acids. Germline V gene sequence: CDR1 MNHNS, CDR2 SASEGT. The DNA for the CDR3 is TGTGCCAGCAGAGAGGGGGGGCTCAATGAGCAGTTCTTC. This encodes CASREGGLNEQFF.

The J gene is TRBJ2-2, the V gene TRBV2, with a tentative D call TRBD1 (6 bases). V was pared by 6 bases and J by 5 bases, with 7 bases between. The CDR3 contains 12 residues. CDR1 and CDR2 (germline): SNHLY, FYNNEI. The CDR3 nucleotides are TGTGCCAGCAGGACAGGAACCGGGGAGCTGTTTTTT. Translation: CASRTGTGELFF.